These 19 T cell receptor beta chains came from one sample sequenced in a study of regulatory T cells in long-lasting Graves disease. Arm-PCR of CDR3 regions and iRepertoire HTBI primers were used to build TCR beta libraries. A single record per CDR3 protein comes from TCRdb applying MiXCR to the multiplex PCR reads. The sample carries 550,000 to 700,000 distinct CDR3 sequences, approximately 16% recorded once. Time point given: newly diagnosed GD, antithyroid drugs for less than 3 months. Isolated PBMC RNA provided the starting material for the TCR library. These sequences were also reported in another study, on T cells in Graves' hyperthyroidism and ophthalmopathy.

The specimen was peripheral blood mononuclear cells (PBMCs), collected at new diagnosis, from a patient treated with antithyroid drugs. These receptors were collected from a man aged 18 to 30 with Graves disease.

This rearrangement joins TRBV28 to TRBJ2-7; a weak D match, TRBD1 (7 bases). This CDR3 comprises 18 residues. The V gene lost 8 bases and the J gene lost 4 bases, with 30 bases spanning the gap. The germline V gene has CDR1 MDHEN and CDR2 SYDVKM. DNA for the CDR3: TGTGCCAGCGGCCCAACGGACTTGGGACAGCATGGGAGGTACGAGCAGTACTTC. Encoded protein: CASGPTDLGQHGRYEQYF.

J is TRBJ2-7 and V is TRBV6-2 or TRBV6-3; the D gene is possibly TRBD2 (6 bases). The CDR3 has 12 amino acids. Trimming took off 4 bases at V and 6 bases at J, with 10 bases between the two ends. The germline gives CDR1 MNHEY, CDR2 SVGEGT. Here the CDR3 reads CASSSGDPEQYF. The CDR3 DNA follows: TGTGCCAGCAGTTCGGGGGACCCCGAGCAGTACTTC.

The sample holds a few counts of this clonotype. The chain employs TRBV7-9 and TRBJ1-2, with TRBD1 identical over 10 bases. The CDR3 is 15 residues long. Germline V gene sequence: CDR1 SEHNR, CDR2 FQNEAQ (reference sequence). The V and J ends lost 4 bases and 3 bases, in that order; junction bases with no gene match: 5. The CDR3 bases are TGTGCCAGCAGCTCGGGGACAGGGGTAGACTATGGCTACACCTTC. This translates into CASSSGTGVDYGYTF.

This clonotype was detected a few times. This CDR3 is CASSQGAPGYGYTF. The CDR3 nucleotides read TGTGCCAGCAGCCAGGGGGCGCCGGGTTATGGCTACACCTTC. The rearrangement joins TRBV4-2 to TRBJ1-2; D is perhaps TRBD1 (6 bases). The CDR3 length is 14 residues. CDR1 is LGHNA and CDR2 is YNFKEQ in the germline V gene. V was cut by 3 bases and J by 5 bases, with 13 bases left in between.

With regard to this clonotype: A much larger clone differs from this one at a single base, so this may be a read error. The chain carries TRBV6-5 and TRBJ1-2; TRBD1 agrees at 7 bases. The trim removed 4 bases at V and 4 bases at J, leaving 18 bases unmatched. The CDR3 sequence is 18 residues long. Germline V lookup: CDR1 MNHEY, CDR2 SVGAGI. CDR3: CASSSPDTTWTGGYGYTF. The CDR3 DNA reads TGTGCCAGCAGTTCCCCGGATACTACCTGGACAGGAGGCTATGGCTACACCTTC.

This clonotype was seen only a few times. This chain links TRBV13 with TRBJ2-1; 9 nucleotides line up with TRBD2. CDR1 and CDR2 (germline): PRHDT, FYEKMQ (reference sequence). The CDR3 consists of 16 residues. The V segment lost 2 bases and the J segment 4 bases; nucleotides outside the gene matches: 6. This CDR3 is CASSLISGREYNEQFF. The DNA for the CDR3 is TGTGCCAGCAGCTTAATTAGCGGGAGAGAATACAATGAGCAGTTCTTC.

This clonotype was seen many times. The rearrangement joins TRBV6-5 to TRBJ1-2; 7 bases align to TRBD1. Trimming at V came to 4 bases and at J to 4 bases, leaving 18 bases not matched to a gene. The CDR3 runs to 18 residues. Germline lookup yields CDR1 MNHEY and CDR2 SVGAGI. The CDR3, as DNA: TGTGCCAGCAGTTCCCCGGATACTGCCTGGACAGGAGGCTATGGCTACACCTTC. Its protein product is CASSSPDTAWTGGYGYTF.

The chain employs TRBV5-1 and TRBJ1-2, with TRBD1 as a possible D gene (5 bases). Germline V lookup: CDR1 SGHRS, CDR2 YFSETQ. V was cut by 4 bases and J by 7 bases, with 14 bases left in between. There are 13 residues in the CDR3. The CDR3 region has the DNA TGCGCCAGCAGCCAGGGCCTGGGCGGTGGCTACACCTTC. Translating it yields CASSQGLGGGYTF.

This clonotype was counted at least ten times. CDR3 amino acids: CSARDLALNTGELFF. In DNA form, the CDR3 reads TGCAGTGCTAGAGATCTAGCGCTGAACACCGGGGAGCTGTTTTTT. V gene TRBV20-1 combines with J gene TRBJ2-2; a weak D match, TRBD2 (6 bases). The CDR3 extends over 15 amino acids. Deletions cut 0 bases from V and 1 base from J, with 9 bases between. CDR1 and CDR2 from the germline V gene are DFQATT and SNEGSKA (reference sequence).

This clonotype showed up just a few times. The chain couples TRBV6-1 to TRBJ2-7; 9 bases line up with TRBD2. The CDR3 runs 15 residues. Germline V lookup: CDR1 MNHNS, CDR2 SASEGT. The junction had 3 bases not matched to a gene; V was cut back by 1 base and J by 2 bases. The CDR3 DNA is TGTGCCAGCAGTGAAGAATTAGCGGGAGCCTACGAGCAGTACTTC. This codes for CASSEELAGAYEQYF.

The chain employs TRBV19 and TRBJ1-1, with D uncertain. The germline CDR1 and CDR2 sequences are LNHDA and SQIVND (reference sequence). CDR3 length: 13 amino acids. V was pared by 6 bases and J by 1 base, with 9 bases between. In DNA, the CDR3 is TGTGCCAGTAGACTAACAAGGAACACTGAAGCTTTCTTT. Translating gives CASRLTRNTEAFF.

This clonotype was observed many times. This chain links TRBV7-9 with TRBJ2-7; 13 bases align to TRBD2. Germline loops: CDR1 SEHNR, CDR2 FQNEAQ (reference sequence). The CDR3 covers 16 residues. Losses at the gene ends were 5 bases for V and 5 bases for J; bases not matched to a gene: 9. CDR3 region: CASSPTSGRAKNEQYF. The CDR3 DNA follows: TGTGCCAGCAGCCCCACTAGCGGGAGGGCCAAGAACGAGCAGTACTTC. The entire variable domain, with the rest obtained from reference TRBV7-9 and TRBJ2-7, is as follows: DTGVSQNPRHKITKRGQNVTFRCDPISEHNRLYWYRQTLGQGPEFLTYFQNEAQLEKSRLLSDRFSAERPKGSFSTLEIQRTEQGDSAMYLCASSPTSGRAKNEQYFGPGTRLTVT.

The rearrangement links TRBV9 to TRBJ2-2; D is unresolved. The V gene lost 0 bases and the J gene lost 0 bases, with 6 bases spanning the gap. CDR1 and CDR2 (germline): SGDLS, YYNGEE. The CDR3 totals 15 residues. CDR3 bases: TGTGCCAGCAGCGTAGGACACACGAACACCGGGGAGCTGTTTTTT. This codes for CASSVGHTNTGELFF. The whole variable domain, filled in from reference TRBV9 and TRBJ2-2, reads DSGVTQTPKHLITATGQRVTLRCSPRSGDLSVYWYQQSLDQGLQFLIQYYNGEERAKGNILERFSAQQFPDLHSELNLSSLELGDSALYFCASSVGHTNTGELFFGEGSRLTVL.

As for this clonotype: Being one base from a much bigger clone, this may be a read error. The J gene is TRBJ2-1, the V gene TRBV7-8, with 10 bases matching TRBD2. Germline lookup yields CDR1 SGHVS and CDR2 FQNEAQ. This CDR3 is 16 amino acids long. Written as DNA, the CDR3 is TGTGCCAGCAATCAGCGGGAGGGCTCGGGGTACAATGGGCAGTTCTTC. It codes for CASNQREGSGYNGQFF.

This clonotype was observed a few times. This sequence joins TRBV5-4 and TRBJ2-5; 9 bases line up with TRBD2. V trimming: 5 bases; J trimming: 1 base; junction bases outside the gene matches: 6. The CDR3 runs to 15 residues. Per the germline V gene, CDR1 is SGHNT and CDR2 is YYREEE (reference sequence). The CDR3: CASRQGTSSQETQYF. The CDR3 DNA is TGTGCCAGCAGACAAGGGACTAGCAGCCAAGAGACCCAGTACTTC.

This clonotype has at least ten counts. V gene TRBV10-3 combines with J gene TRBJ1-1; D is undetermined. The length of the CDR3 is 14 residues. Germline CDR1 ENHRY, CDR2 SYGVKD. Trimming took off 3 bases at V and 1 base at J, with 9 bases between the two ends. The CDR3 region has the DNA TGTGCCATCAGTGATCCGGCGAAGAACACTGAAGCTTTCTTT. Translating gives CAISDPAKNTEAFF.

This chain joins TRBV9 and TRBJ1-6; 7 bases match TRBD1. Per germline, CDR1 SGDLS and CDR2 YYNGEE. The CDR3 length is 16 residues. Germline trimming cut 3 bases from V and 6 bases from J; bases unmatched to any gene: 9. CDR3 DNA sequence: TGTGCCAGCAGCGACCACAGGGGTTTATTTAATTCACCCCTCCACTTT. Residues: CASSDHRGLFNSPLHF.

Points on this clonotype: This sequence may be a read error, since a much larger clone differs from it by one base. The gene calls are TRBV6-1 and TRBJ2-7, with D perhaps matching TRBD1 or TRBD2 (5 bases each). Trimming stripped 4 bases from V and 3 bases from J, with 7 bases between. The CDR3 loop spans 12 amino acids. Germline V lookup: CDR1 MNHNS, CDR2 SASEGT. CDR3 region: CASSGDVYEQYF. The CDR3 DNA reads as TGTGCCAGCAGTGGGGACGTCTACGAGCAGTACTTC.

This clonotype was counted many times. The rearrangement links TRBV29-1 to TRBJ2-7; 9 nucleotides align to TRBD1. CDR3 size: 14 residues. V shed 6 bases, J shed 1 base, and the junction held 7 bases outside the gene matches. CDR1 is SQVTM and CDR2 is ANQGSEA in the germline V gene. The CDR3 loop reads CSVAGTGTSYEQYF. CDR3 bases: TGCAGCGTCGCCGGGACAGGGACATCCTACGAGCAGTACTTC.